These 32 T cell receptor beta chains share one sample of origin, sequenced in a study of blood T cell repertoires in COVID-19. Sequencing was performed with immunoSEQ multiplex PCR; in TCRdb, only in-frame clones are kept and a portion is missing. The sample lists 280,000 or so clones, around 88% seen once, with roughly 7% in the top ten. Material: peripheral blood. The receptors were gathered from a woman aged 25 to 45 who had recovered from COVID-19.

The chain couples TRBV3-1 (or the pseudogene TRBV3-2) to TRBJ2-2, with D possibly matching TRBD2 (6 bases). The germline V gene encodes CDR1 LGHDT and CDR2 YNNKEL (reference sequence). V gave up 2 bases and J gave up 5 bases, with 12 bases separating them. The CDR3 consists of 15 residues. The CDR3 is CASSQFRGGTGELFF. The CDR3 DNA follows: TGTGCCAGCAGCCAATTTAGGGGAGGTACCGGGGAGCTGTTTTTT.

The chain recombines TRBV3-1 (or the pseudogene TRBV3-2) with TRBJ2-2, with D unresolved. The V end lost 4 bases, the J end lost 3 bases, and 9 bases lay between the germline ends. Germline values: CDR1 LGHDT, CDR2 YNNKEL (reference sequence). The length of the CDR3 is 14 residues. The CDR3 spells CASSPRGDTGELFF. The DNA of the CDR3 is TGTGCCAGCAGCCCAAGAGGAGACACCGGGGAGCTGTTTTTT.

The chain combines TRBV6-5 with TRBJ1-2; 9 bases are shared with TRBD1. Germline values: CDR1 MNHEY, CDR2 SVGAGI. V trimming: 6 bases; J trimming: 6 bases; junction bases outside the gene matches: 5. The CDR3 is 13 residues long. CDR3 bases: TGTGCCAGCAGCGGCGACAGGGGGAATGGCTACACCTTC. It translates to CASSGDRGNGYTF.

The J gene is TRBJ2-7, the V gene TRBV27, with 9 bases aligning to TRBD1. CDR3 length equals 16 residues. With V trimmed by 2 bases and J by 7 bases, 12 bases remained unmatched. Germline-derived CDR1 and CDR2 are MNHEY and SMNVEV (reference sequence). The CDR3: CASSLTPGQGFGEQYF. DNA for the CDR3: TGTGCCAGCAGTTTAACCCCGGGACAGGGTTTTGGTGAGCAGTACTTC.

The chain is built from TRBV27 and TRBJ2-7, with D maybe TRBD1 (5 bases). Trimming cost V 3 bases and J 3 bases, with 9 bases left between them. The CDR3 has 13 amino acids. In germline, CDR1 is MNHEY, CDR2 SMNVEV (reference sequence). The CDR3 nucleotides read TGTGCCAGCAGTTTCCAGGGTAACTACGAGCAGTACTTC. Protein: CASSFQGNYEQYF.

The J gene is TRBJ2-1, the V gene TRBV5-1; D may be TRBD1 (7 bases). From germline, CDR1 is SGHRS and CDR2 YFSETQ. The CDR3 totals 12 residues. The V end was cut by 2 bases, the J end by 14 bases, with 14 bases between. The CDR3 bases are TGCGCCAGCAGCTTTTTACAGGGGAGGAAGTTCTTC. Protein sequence: CASSFLQGRKFF.

The CDR3 nucleotides are TGCAGCGTTGAAGCGGGGTTCCACGAGCAGTACTTC. Translation: CSVEAGFHEQYF. J is TRBJ2-7 and V is TRBV29-1; a weak D match, TRBD2 (5 bases). In germline, CDR1 is SQVTM, CDR2 ANQGSEA. The CDR3 length is 12 residues. V gave up 1 base and J gave up 5 bases, with 9 bases separating them.

The chain employs TRBV19 and TRBJ1-2, with TRBD1 as a possible D gene (6 bases). This CDR3 contains 14 residues. V lost 6 bases and J lost 3, with 14 bases in between. Germline V gene data show CDR1 as LNHDA and CDR2 as SQIVND (reference sequence). The CDR3 sequence is CASSDNRADYGYTF. The CDR3 bases are TGTGCCAGTAGCGATAACAGGGCGGACTATGGCTACACCTTC. The entire variable domain, with the rest obtained from reference TRBV19 and TRBJ1-2, is as follows: DGGITQSPKYLFRKEGQNVTLSCEQNLNHDAMYWYRQDPGQGLRLIYYSQIVNDFQKGDIAEGYSVSREKKESFPLTVTSAQKNPTAFYLCASSDNRADYGYTFGSGTRLTVV.

The CDR3 bases are TGTGCCACCAGCAGCCCAGGGTCTGGAAACACCATATATTTT. Amino acids: CATSSPGSGNTIYF. This chain joins TRBV15 and TRBJ1-3; D is perhaps TRBD1 (5 bases). Trimming shortened V by 3 bases and J by 1 base, and 7 bases separated the two germline ends. The CDR3 is 14 amino acids. Germline CDR1 and CDR2: LNHNV and YYDKDF (reference sequence).

The chain links TRBV5-1 to TRBJ1-1; no clear D gene. Germline V gives CDR1 SGHRS, CDR2 YFSETQ. V lost 2 bases to trimming and J lost 4 bases, with 12 bases between them. This CDR3 is 14 amino acids long. The CDR3 bases are TGCGCCAGCAGCTTTGAAAACGGAGGCACTGAAGCTTTCTTT. It codes for CASSFENGGTEAFF.

The chain recombines TRBV2 with TRBJ2-7; perhaps TRBD1 as D (5 bases). In germline, CDR1 is SNHLY, CDR2 FYNNEI. The CDR3 covers 12 residues. V was shortened by 7 bases and J by 5 bases, with 12 bases between the two germline ends. CDR3 residues: CASTDGAHEQYF. The CDR3 nucleotides are TGTGCCAGCACCGATGGGGCCCACGAGCAGTACTTC.

This clone was found a few times. The V and J genes are TRBV4-2 and TRBJ1-5, with 7 positions matching TRBD1. The CDR3 is 14 residues long. Germline V gene data show CDR1 as LGHNA and CDR2 as YNFKEQ. Trimming at V came to 4 bases and at J to 1 base, leaving 1 base not matched to a gene. The CDR3 DNA reads TGTGCCAGCAGCCGAGGGGGCAGCAATCAGCCCCAGCATTTT. It is translated as CASSRGGSNQPQHF.

V is TRBV27 and J is TRBJ2-7; TRBD2 agrees at 9 bases. V lost 6 bases to trimming and J lost 4 bases; unmatched junction nucleotides: 10. CDR1 and CDR2 (germline): MNHEY, SMNVEV (reference sequence). The length of the CDR3 is 15 residues. For the CDR3, the DNA is TGTGCCAGCAGACCGCCTAGCGGGACTTCGTACGAGCAGTACTTC. It translates to CASRPPSGTSYEQYF.

This chain links TRBV20-1 with TRBJ2-3, with D tentatively TRBD1 (5 bases). Trimming took 6 bases from V and 6 from J, leaving 10 bases between them. Per germline, CDR1 DFQATT and CDR2 SNEGSKA (reference sequence). This CDR3 has 11 amino acids. CDR3 coding DNA: TGCAGTGCGCATCGACAGGATACGCAGTATTTT. Translating gives CSAHRQDTQYF.

The rearrangement links TRBV28 to TRBJ1-4; D is uncertain. V lost 3 bases, J lost 0 bases, and 14 bases lay in between. This CDR3 is 17 amino acids long. Germline V gene lookup returns CDR1 MDHEN and CDR2 SYDVKM. CDR3 amino acids: CASSLSPLPTTNEKLFF. The CDR3 DNA reads as TGTGCCAGCAGTTTGAGTCCGCTCCCGACAACTAATGAAAAACTGTTTTTT.

The gene calls are TRBV4-2 and TRBJ2-5; D is possibly TRBD2 (6 bases). Germline assignment: CDR1 LGHNA and CDR2 YNFKEQ. The CDR3 extends over 14 amino acids. V was cut by 3 bases and J by 5 bases, with 13 bases left in between. CDR3 residues: CASSQAGAGETQYF. The CDR3 DNA sequence: TGTGCCAGCAGCCAGGCCGGGGCGGGGGAGACCCAGTACTTC.

This chain links TRBV29-1 with TRBJ2-3, with a possible D match to TRBD1 (6 bases). This CDR3 has 13 amino acids. Germline CDR1 reads SQVTM; CDR2 reads ANQGSEA. V was cut by 6 bases and J by 3 bases, with 13 bases left in between. The DNA for the CDR3 is TGCAGCGTCCAAGGGGGAGAAACAGATACGCAGTATTTT. Translated, it gives CSVQGGETDTQYF.

V usage is TRBV3-1 (or the pseudogene TRBV3-2) and J usage is TRBJ2-3, with TRBD2 as a possible D gene (6 bases). CDR1 and CDR2 from the germline V gene are LGHDT and YNNKEL (reference sequence). V lost 5 bases to trimming and J lost 0 bases, with 15 bases between them. The CDR3 runs to 16 residues. The CDR3 DNA is TGTGCCAGCAGCGTGCGACGGGCGGGGAGCACAGATACGCAGTATTTT. This codes for CASSVRRAGSTDTQYF.

The chain employs TRBV19 and TRBJ2-5, with 7 bases identical to TRBD1. From germline, CDR1 is LNHDA and CDR2 SQIVND (reference sequence). The CDR3 totals 15 residues. Trimming took 3 bases from V and 4 from J; bases not matched to a gene: 8. This chain's CDR3 is CASSIHRGDRETQYF. The DNA of the CDR3 is TGTGCCAGTAGTATTCACAGGGGTGACAGAGAGACCCAGTACTTC. The complete variable domain, with remaining parts taken from reference TRBV19 and TRBJ2-5, reads DGGITQSPKYLFRKEGQNVTLSCEQNLNHDAMYWYRQDPGQGLRLIYYSQIVNDFQKGDIAEGYSVSREKKESFPLTVTSAQKNPTAFYLCASSIHRGDRETQYFGPGTRLLVL.

This chain uses TRBV7-2 with TRBJ2-1, with TRBD2 matching 9 bases. The V and J ends lost 5 bases and 6 bases, in that order; junction bases with no gene match: 5. CDR1 and CDR2 from the germline V gene are SGHTA and FQGNSA. The CDR3 spans 14 residues. CDR3 coding DNA: TGTGCCAGCAGCACCGGGACTAGCCTCAATGAGCAGTTCTTC. Residues: CASSTGTSLNEQFF.

The chain combines TRBV7-6 with TRBJ1-5; D unclear. The V gene's germline CDR1 is SGHVS and CDR2 FNYEAQ. This CDR3 has 14 amino acids. The germline V and J ends were trimmed by 6 bases and 2 bases, with 11 bases remaining between them. CDR3 sequence reads: CASSLVPGNQPQHF. CDR3 DNA sequence: TGTGCCAGCAGTCTTGTGCCGGGCAATCAGCCCCAGCATTTT.

V usage is TRBV28 and J usage is TRBJ1-2; D is undetermined. The V end was cut by 1 base, the J end by 4 bases, with 4 bases between. The germline CDR1 and CDR2 sequences are MDHEN and SYDVKM. This CDR3 region has 12 residues. CDR3 nucleotide sequence: TGTGCCAGCAGTTTATCCGGCTATGGCTACACCTTC. Translation gives CASSLSGYGYTF.

In DNA form, the CDR3 reads TGTGCCACCAGTGCCCAAGGGGGGGACAATGAGCAGTTCTTC. This encodes CATSAQGGDNEQFF. The chain links TRBV24-1 to TRBJ2-1, with a tentative D call TRBD2 (7 bases). Per the germline V gene, CDR1 is KGHDR and CDR2 is SFDVKD. The CDR3 spans 14 residues. V lost 5 bases to trimming and J lost 5 bases, with 12 bases between them.

Only a few counts were recorded for this clone. The J gene is TRBJ2-2, the V gene TRBV2; 8 bases agree with TRBD1. Per the germline V gene, CDR1 is SNHLY and CDR2 is FYNNEI. Unmatched junction bases numbered 4, after V lost 3 bases and J lost 4 bases. The CDR3 extends over 15 amino acids. As DNA, the CDR3 is TGTGCCAGCAGTGAGTGGACAGGGCGCACCGGGGAGCTGTTTTTT. As protein: CASSEWTGRTGELFF.

The rearrangement uses TRBV6-2 or TRBV6-3 and TRBJ2-3; the D gene is possibly TRBD1 (5 bases). The germline CDR1 and CDR2 sequences are MNHEY and SVGEGT. This CDR3 comprises 16 residues. Trimming pared 2 bases from V and 2 bases from J, leaving 14 bases between. The CDR3 nucleotides read TGTGCCAGCAGTTACCAGGGTCAGGGTTTCACAGATACGCAGTATTTT. Its translation: CASSYQGQGFTDTQYF.

This chain links TRBV3-1 (or the pseudogene TRBV3-2) with TRBJ2-2; 7 positions agree with TRBD1. Germline V gene data show CDR1 as LGHDT and CDR2 as YNNKEL (reference sequence). With V trimmed by 1 base and J by 7 bases, 6 bases remained unmatched. This CDR3 is built from 15 residues. The CDR3 nucleotides read TGTGCCAGCAGCCAAGTAAGGGGGCAGGTCGGGGAGCTGTTTTTT. Its protein is CASSQVRGQVGELFF.

This clone was picked up a small number of times. CDR3 sequence (DNA): TGTGCCATCAGTAGGGATAAGGGGGAACAGCCCCAGCATTTT. Residues: CAISRDKGEQPQHF. This chain connects TRBV10-3 to TRBJ1-5, with D possibly being TRBD1 (6 bases). V was cut by 5 bases and J by 7 bases, with 15 bases left in between. The CDR3 is 14 amino acids. Germline V gene lookup returns CDR1 ENHRY and CDR2 SYGVKD.

The gene calls are TRBV4-2 and TRBJ2-1; TRBD2 is a possible D gene (5 bases). The V gene lost 1 base and the J gene lost 7 bases, with 14 bases spanning the gap. The germline CDR1 and CDR2 sequences are LGHNA and YNFKEQ. This CDR3 spans 15 amino acids. The CDR3 sequence is CASSQGALGVNEQFF. The CDR3 DNA sequence: TGTGCCAGCAGCCAAGGAGCCCTCGGGGTTAATGAGCAGTTCTTC.

The chain is built from TRBV23-1 and TRBJ1-3, with a tentative D call TRBD1 (6 bases). TRBV23-1 is an ORF, and what it does is uncertain. Trimming shortened V by 4 bases and J by 0 bases, and 16 bases separated the two germline ends. This CDR3 region has 17 residues. Here the CDR3 reads CASSPTGLRSSGNTIYF. DNA of the CDR3: TGCGCCAGCAGTCCGACAGGACTCAGGAGCTCTGGAAACACCATATATTTT.

The chain couples TRBV10-3 to TRBJ2-7, with 9 bases lining up with TRBD1. CDR1 and CDR2 (germline): ENHRY, SYGVKD. Losses at the gene ends were 0 bases for V and 6 bases for J; bases not matched to a gene: 9. The CDR3 consists of 16 residues. Here the CDR3 reads CAISESTRDRVPEQYF. CDR3 bases: TGTGCCATCAGTGAGTCGACCCGGGACAGGGTGCCCGAGCAGTACTTC.

The rearrangement uses TRBV28 and TRBJ2-3, with D possibly being TRBD2 (6 bases). V gave up 3 bases and J gave up 5 bases, with 18 bases separating them. CDR3 length equals 16 residues. CDR1 is MDHEN and CDR2 is SYDVKM in the germline V gene. CDR3 DNA: TGTGCCAGCAGTTTTTTGCGCGGGGTCCTCGGAGATACGCAGTATTTT. It specifies CASSFLRGVLGDTQYF.

The chain carries TRBV6-5 and TRBJ1-2, with a weak D call TRBD1 (6 bases). The ends were cut back, 6 bases at V and 8 bases at J, with 13 bases in the middle. The CDR3 length is 12 residues. CDR1 is MNHEY and CDR2 is SVGAGI in the germline V gene. The CDR3 DNA follows: TGTGCCAGCAGGAGACAGGCCGGGGGCTACACCTTC. Protein: CASRRQAGGYTF.